This TCR beta chain derives from a study of identical twins. Overall study results and limits: Out-of-frame TCR alpha sharing observed in monozygotic twins exceeded model estimates.

The CDR3 runs to 15 residues. V lost 6 bases and J lost 3; bases outside the gene matches: 10. This clonotype was detected a few times. Its antigen remains unidentified. With template switching, a universal primer site was added, and the cDNA carried unique molecular identifiers. From the 5' RACE reads, TCRdb called clonotypes with MiXCR, one entry per CDR3 protein. The sample has about 890,000 distinct CDR3 sequences; about 12% are singletons. The same data also contributed to another study, on yellow fever vaccine responses in identical twins.

The chain couples TRBV12-3 or TRBV12-4 to TRBJ2-7; 8 bases agree with TRBD2. Sequencing input: PBMCs. The source of this sequence is a woman aged 18-29 years in good health. The chain's CDR3 is CASSHPAGGFYEQYF. The CDR3, as DNA: TGTGCCAGCAGCCACCCGGCGGGAGGATTCTACGAGCAGTACTTC.